The sequence of this TCR beta chain was determined in a study of T cell repertoires in cytomegalovirus infection. Study background: Based on public TCR beta signatures, there were indications of CMV infection and of a matching HLA type.

There are 14 residues in the CDR3. V lost 6 bases to trimming and J lost 4 bases, with 15 bases between them. TCRdb analysed the reads with MiXCR anew, one entry per CDR3 protein. The sample lists some 920,000 distinct CDR3 sequences, roughly 31% occurring once. As concerns this clonotype: Antigen unknown.

This TCR derives from a human donor in good health (CMV status not recorded). Some clones in this sample may be carry-over from other donors' samples. The V and J genes are TRBV12-3 or TRBV12-4 and TRBJ1-2, with D possibly TRBD1 on 5 matching bases. The source material was cultured CD8+ T cells from PBMCs, sampled from culture after CMV antigen stimulation. CDR3 amino acids: CASSTTGASYGYTF. CDR3 nucleotides: TGTGCCAGCAGCACCACCGGGGCCAGCTATGGCTACACCTTC.